Each of the 18 T cell receptor beta chains below was sequenced from the same sample in a study of T cells in localized non-small cell lung cancer. The method was immunoSEQ multiplex PCR; TCRdb's version includes in-frame clones alone and lacks a portion of them. The data hold tens of thousands of clones, with roughly 89% observed a single time. The sequencing used peripheral blood, collected before any cancer treatment. Receptors were obtained from a man between 40 and 75 years old with stage I squamous cell lung carcinoma.

This rearrangement joins TRBV9 to TRBJ1-6; D may be TRBD1 (5 bases). Trimming removed 7 bases from V and 4 bases from J, with 6 bases in between. Germline V gives CDR1 SGDLS, CDR2 YYNGEE. The CDR3 covers 12 residues. For the CDR3, the DNA is TGTGCCAGCGGGGGTTATAATTCACCCCTCCACTTT. It yields the protein CASGGYNSPLHF.

V is TRBV7-2 and J is TRBJ2-1, with D perhaps TRBD1 or TRBD2 (6 bases each). This CDR3 spans 15 amino acids. Looked up from germline, CDR1 is SGHTA and CDR2 is FQGNSA. The germline V and J ends were trimmed by 5 bases and 2 bases, with 13 bases remaining between them. CDR3 coding DNA: TGTGCCAGCAGCGAATCGGGGGACACCTACAATGAGCAGTTCTTC. It translates to CASSESGDTYNEQFF.

The chain carries TRBV5-1 and TRBJ1-4; TRBD1 aligns across 9 bases. The CDR3 spans 15 residues. J lost 8 bases, V lost 7 bases, and 12 bases had no gene match. CDR1 SGHRS and CDR2 YFSETQ come from the germline V gene. CDR3 sequence: CASRSTGGAQEKLFF. CDR3 nucleotides: TGCGCCAGCCGCTCAACAGGGGGCGCCCAAGAAAAACTGTTTTTT. Supplemented by reference TRBV5-1 and TRBJ1-4, the full variable domain reads KAGVTQTPRYLIKTRGQQVTLSCSPISGHRSVSWYQQTPGQGLQFLFEYFSETQRNKGNFPGRFSGRQFSNSRSEMNVSTLELGDSALYLCASRSTGGAQEKLFFGSGTQLSVL.

The chain combines TRBV19 with TRBJ1-2; D is uncertain. With 3 bases removed from V and 4 bases from J, the gap between germline ends came to 18 bases. Germline assignment: CDR1 LNHDA and CDR2 SQIVND (reference sequence). The CDR3 runs 16 residues. The CDR3 DNA is TGTGCCAGTAGTATGTCCCCCACGAGGGTTGGCTATGGCTACACCTTC. Encoded protein: CASSMSPTRVGYGYTF.

The chain combines TRBV7-9 with TRBJ1-3, with TRBD1 as a possible D gene (6 bases). V gave up 3 bases and J gave up 3 bases, with 12 bases separating them. Germline loops: CDR1 SEHNR, CDR2 FQNEAQ (reference sequence). The CDR3 totals 15 residues. CDR3 in DNA: TGTGCCAGCAGCTTGCGGGGGGCGGATGGAAACACCATATATTTT. It codes for CASSLRGADGNTIYF.

The CDR3 loop is CASGDNLEQYF. The CDR3 DNA reads as TGTGCCAGCGGTGATAATCTGGAGCAGTACTTC. V and J are TRBV9 and TRBJ2-7, with no clear D. Germline V gene lookup returns CDR1 SGDLS and CDR2 YYNGEE. The CDR3 loop spans 11 amino acids. V was cut by 7 bases and J by 7 bases, with 12 bases left in between.

The CDR3 DNA is TGTGCCAGCAGCCGCCCCGGGACAGTCGAAAGGATATGGTACTTC. It is translated as CASSRPGTVERIWYF. The V and J genes are TRBV5-4 and TRBJ2-7; 7 bases fit TRBD1. CDR1 and CDR2 (germline): SGHNT, YYREEE (reference sequence). V was clipped by 4 bases and J by 12 bases; unmatched bases: 19. This CDR3 comprises 15 residues. The full variable domain, with the rest looked up from reference TRBV5-4 and TRBJ2-7, is ETGVTQSPTHLIKTRGQQVTLRCSSQSGHNTVSWYQQALGQGPQFIFQYYREEENGRGNFPPRFSGLQFPNYSSELNVNALELDDSALYLCASSRPGTVERIWYFGPGTRLTVT.

V and J are TRBV6-4 and TRBJ2-1; no firm D call. V lost 2 bases and J 7 bases, leaving 9 bases between the germline ends. CDR1 and CDR2 (germline): MRHNA, SNTAGT. This CDR3 comprises 13 residues. The DNA of the CDR3 is TGTGCCAGCAGTGACACTTTCCAGAATGAGCAGTTCTTC. Amino acid sequence: CASSDTFQNEQFF.

The V gene is TRBV5-1, the J gene TRBJ2-7; D is unclear. The length of the CDR3 is 11 residues. Germline loops: CDR1 SGHRS, CDR2 YFSETQ. With 4 bases removed from V and 10 bases from J, the gap between germline ends came to 12 bases. The CDR3 loop reads CASSDSSNQYF. CDR3 nucleotides: TGCGCCAGCAGCGACTCCAGTAACCAGTACTTC.

The genes are TRBV7-2 and TRBJ1-3; D possibly corresponds to TRBD1 (5 bases). Germline V gene sequence: CDR1 SGHTA, CDR2 FQGNSA. The CDR3 is 15 residues long. The V end was cut by 5 bases, the J end by 6 bases, with 17 bases between. The chain's CDR3 is CASSQGMPGTNTIYF. The DNA for the CDR3 is TGTGCCAGCAGCCAGGGCATGCCAGGAACAAACACCATATATTTT.

V and J are TRBV7-6 and TRBJ1-3; a weak D match, TRBD1 (6 bases). CDR1 is SGHVS and CDR2 is FNYEAQ in the germline V gene. The CDR3 sequence is 17 residues long. V lost 1 base, J lost 3 bases, and 16 bases lay in between. CDR3 loop: CASSLVTGATLGNTIYF. The CDR3 bases are TGTGCCAGCAGCTTAGTTACGGGGGCGACTCTTGGAAACACCATATATTTT.

This clone occurred once. The chain couples TRBV5-1 to TRBJ1-1; no definite D call. The CDR3 totals 16 residues. Germline-derived CDR1 and CDR2 are SGHRS and YFSETQ. Trimming pared 0 bases from V and 10 bases from J, leaving 22 bases between. CDR3 in amino acids: CASSLAAIGQAHGAFF. DNA of the CDR3: TGCGCCAGCAGCTTGGCAGCCATAGGGCAGGCCCACGGAGCTTTCTTT.

This chain links TRBV7-9 with TRBJ1-1; 8 bases fit TRBD1. Germline-derived CDR1 and CDR2 are SEHNR and FQNEAQ (reference sequence). This CDR3 contains 15 residues. V shed 5 bases and J 1 base; nucleotides not matched to a gene: 6. CDR3 sequence (DNA): TGTGCCAGCAGCCCGCGGACAGGGACGAACACTGAAGCTTTCTTT. Translated, it gives CASSPRTGTNTEAFF.

This clone came up a few times. The chain uses TRBV5-1 and TRBJ2-7; D is perhaps TRBD2 (5 bases). The V end lost 7 bases, the J end lost 6 bases, and 14 bases lay between the germline ends. The CDR3 has 12 amino acids. From germline, CDR1 is SGHRS and CDR2 YFSETQ. The CDR3 reads CASSPGGGEQYF. As DNA, the CDR3 is TGCGCCAGCTCCCCCGGAGGCGGCGAGCAGTACTTC.

The chain uses TRBV7-6 and TRBJ1-1; 7 bases fit TRBD1. The germline V gene has CDR1 SGHVS and CDR2 FNYEAQ. Germline trimming cut 1 base from V and 1 base from J; bases unmatched to any gene: 6. The CDR3 totals 16 residues. The CDR3 here is CASSLDRDSRNTEAFF. Here the CDR3 DNA reads TGTGCCAGCAGCTTAGACCGGGACAGTAGGAACACTGAAGCTTTCTTT.

The rearrangement joins TRBV19 to TRBJ1-2; D might be TRBD1 (5 bases). The length of the CDR3 is 16 residues. Germline-derived CDR1 and CDR2 are LNHDA and SQIVND (reference sequence). V was pared by 4 bases and J by 3 bases, with 18 bases between. The CDR3 DNA follows: TGTGCCAGTAGTACCCCTTCGCGTACAGGCGACTATGGCTACACCTTC. Amino acid sequence: CASSTPSRTGDYGYTF. The whole variable domain, filled in from reference TRBV19 and TRBJ1-2, reads DGGITQSPKYLFRKEGQNVTLSCEQNLNHDAMYWYRQDPGQGLRLIYYSQIVNDFQKGDIAEGYSVSREKKESFPLTVTSAQKNPTAFYLCASSTPSRTGDYGYTFGSGTRLTVV.

The chain has TRBV7-9 and TRBJ2-5; 15 bases map to TRBD2. This CDR3 is 17 amino acids long. V lost 5 bases, J lost 4 bases, and 8 bases stayed unmatched. From germline, CDR1 is SEHNR and CDR2 FQNEAQ (reference sequence). In DNA, the CDR3 is TGTGCCAGCAGCCCCTGGACTAGCGGGGGGGCATTAGAGACCCAGTACTTC. Translation gives CASSPWTSGGALETQYF. The full variable domain, completed using reference TRBV7-9 and TRBJ2-5, is DTGVSQNPRHKITKRGQNVTFRCDPISEHNRLYWYRQTLGQGPEFLTYFQNEAQLEKSRLLSDRFSAERPKGSFSTLEIQRTEQGDSAMYLCASSPWTSGGALETQYFGPGTRLLVL.

The J gene is TRBJ2-5, the V gene TRBV9; 7 positions match TRBD2. The CDR3 runs to 15 residues. The germline V gene has CDR1 SGDLS and CDR2 YYNGEE. Trimming removed 4 bases from V and 1 base from J; junction bases left unmatched: 7. Here the CDR3 reads CASSPGGLLQETQYF. The CDR3 DNA follows: TGTGCCAGCAGCCCGGGGGGTCTGCTCCAAGAGACCCAGTACTTC.